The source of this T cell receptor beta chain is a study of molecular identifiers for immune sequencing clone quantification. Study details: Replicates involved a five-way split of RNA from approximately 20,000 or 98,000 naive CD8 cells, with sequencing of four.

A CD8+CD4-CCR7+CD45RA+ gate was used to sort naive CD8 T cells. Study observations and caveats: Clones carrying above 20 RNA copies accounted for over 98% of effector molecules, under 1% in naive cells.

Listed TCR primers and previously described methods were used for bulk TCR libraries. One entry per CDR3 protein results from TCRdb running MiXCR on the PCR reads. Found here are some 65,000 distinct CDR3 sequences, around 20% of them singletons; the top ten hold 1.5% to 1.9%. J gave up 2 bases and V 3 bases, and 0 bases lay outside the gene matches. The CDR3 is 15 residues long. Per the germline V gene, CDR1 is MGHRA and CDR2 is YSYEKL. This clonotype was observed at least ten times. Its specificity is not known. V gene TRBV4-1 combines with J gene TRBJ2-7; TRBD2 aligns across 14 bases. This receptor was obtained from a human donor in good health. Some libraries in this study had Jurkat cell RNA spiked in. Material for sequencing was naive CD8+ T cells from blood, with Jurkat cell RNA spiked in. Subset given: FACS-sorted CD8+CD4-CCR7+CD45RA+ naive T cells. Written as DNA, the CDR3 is TGCGCCAGCAGCCAGACTAGCGGGAGGGCCTACGAGCAGTACTTC. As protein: CASSQTSGRAYEQYF.